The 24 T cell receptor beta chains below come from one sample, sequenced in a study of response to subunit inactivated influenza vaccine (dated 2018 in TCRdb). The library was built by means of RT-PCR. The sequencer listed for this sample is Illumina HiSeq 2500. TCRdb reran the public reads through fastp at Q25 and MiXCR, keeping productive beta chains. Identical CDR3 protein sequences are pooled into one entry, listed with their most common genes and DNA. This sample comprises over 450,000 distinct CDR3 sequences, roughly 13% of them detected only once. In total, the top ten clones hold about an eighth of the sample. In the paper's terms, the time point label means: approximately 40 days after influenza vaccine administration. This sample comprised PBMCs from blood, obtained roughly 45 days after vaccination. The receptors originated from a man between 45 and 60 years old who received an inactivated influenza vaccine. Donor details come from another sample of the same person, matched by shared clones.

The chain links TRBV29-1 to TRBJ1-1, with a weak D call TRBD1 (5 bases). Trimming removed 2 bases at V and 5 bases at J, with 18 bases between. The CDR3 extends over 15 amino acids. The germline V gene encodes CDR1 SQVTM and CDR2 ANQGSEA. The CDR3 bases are TGCAGCGTTGAAAGGGTTGGGGGGAGGTATACTGAAGCTTTCTTT. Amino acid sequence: CSVERVGGRYTEAFF. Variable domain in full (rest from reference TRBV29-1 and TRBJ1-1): SAVISQKPSRDICQRGTSLTIQCQVDSQVTMMFWYRQQPGQSLTLIATANQGSEATYESGFVIDKFPISRPNLTFSTLTVSNMSPEDSSIYLCSVERVGGRYTEAFFGQGTRLTVV.

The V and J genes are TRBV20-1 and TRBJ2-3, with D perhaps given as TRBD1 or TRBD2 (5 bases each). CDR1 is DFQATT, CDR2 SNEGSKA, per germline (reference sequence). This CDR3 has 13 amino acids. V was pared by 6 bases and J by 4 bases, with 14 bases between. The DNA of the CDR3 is TGCAGTGCACCGAGGGGTTCGGCAGATACGCAGTATTTT. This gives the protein CSAPRGSADTQYF.

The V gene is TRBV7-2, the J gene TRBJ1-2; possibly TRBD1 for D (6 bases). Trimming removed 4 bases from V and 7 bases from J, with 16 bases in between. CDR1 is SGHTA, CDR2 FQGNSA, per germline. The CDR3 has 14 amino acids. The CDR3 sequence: CASSSGHYRGGYTF. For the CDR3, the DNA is TGTGCCAGCAGCTCGGGACACTACCGAGGTGGCTACACCTTC.

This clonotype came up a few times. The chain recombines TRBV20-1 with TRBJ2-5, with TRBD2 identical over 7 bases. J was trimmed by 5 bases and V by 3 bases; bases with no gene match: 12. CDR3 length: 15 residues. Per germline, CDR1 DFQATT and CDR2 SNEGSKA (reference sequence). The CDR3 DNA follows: TGCAGTGCTAGGAGCGGGGAGGGAACTGGGGAGACCCAGTACTTC. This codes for CSARSGEGTGETQYF.

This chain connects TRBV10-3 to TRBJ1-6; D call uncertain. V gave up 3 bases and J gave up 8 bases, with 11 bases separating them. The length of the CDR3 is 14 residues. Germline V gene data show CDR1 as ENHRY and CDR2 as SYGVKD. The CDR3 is CAISDPGFDSPLHF. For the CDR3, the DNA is TGTGCCATCAGTGACCCGGGATTTGATTCACCCCTCCACTTT.

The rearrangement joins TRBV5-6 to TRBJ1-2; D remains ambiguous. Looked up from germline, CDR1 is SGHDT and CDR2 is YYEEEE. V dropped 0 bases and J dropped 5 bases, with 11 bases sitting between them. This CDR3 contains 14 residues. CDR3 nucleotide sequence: TGTGCCAGCAGCTTGGAAACAGCCAGTTATGGCTACACCTTC. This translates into CASSLETASYGYTF.

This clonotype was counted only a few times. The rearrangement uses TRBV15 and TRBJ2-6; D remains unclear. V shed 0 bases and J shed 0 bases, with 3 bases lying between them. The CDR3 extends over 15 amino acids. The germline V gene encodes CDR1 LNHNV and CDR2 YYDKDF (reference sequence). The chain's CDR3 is CATSRDLSGANVLTF. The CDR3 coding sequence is TGTGCCACCAGCAGAGACCTCTCTGGGGCCAACGTCCTGACTTTC.

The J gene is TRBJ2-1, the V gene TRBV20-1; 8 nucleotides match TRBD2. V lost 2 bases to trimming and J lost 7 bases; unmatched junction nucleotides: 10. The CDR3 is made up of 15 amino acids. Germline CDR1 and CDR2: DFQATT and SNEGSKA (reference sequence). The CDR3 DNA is TGCAGTGCTAGATCCTGGACTAGCCTTGTAAATGAGCAGTTCTTC. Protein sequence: CSARSWTSLVNEQFF.

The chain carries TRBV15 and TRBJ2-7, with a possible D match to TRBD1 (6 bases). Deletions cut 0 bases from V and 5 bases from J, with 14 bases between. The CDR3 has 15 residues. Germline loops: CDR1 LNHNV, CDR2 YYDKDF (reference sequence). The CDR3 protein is CATSRDLTGRDEQYF. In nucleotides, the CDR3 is TGTGCCACCAGCAGAGATCTAACAGGGCGAGACGAGCAGTACTTC.

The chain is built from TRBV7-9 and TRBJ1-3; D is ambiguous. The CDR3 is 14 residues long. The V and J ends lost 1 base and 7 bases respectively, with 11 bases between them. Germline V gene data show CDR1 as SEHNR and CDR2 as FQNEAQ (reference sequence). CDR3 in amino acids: CASSLEAAANTIYF. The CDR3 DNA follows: TGTGCCAGCAGCTTAGAGGCAGCTGCCAACACCATATATTTT.

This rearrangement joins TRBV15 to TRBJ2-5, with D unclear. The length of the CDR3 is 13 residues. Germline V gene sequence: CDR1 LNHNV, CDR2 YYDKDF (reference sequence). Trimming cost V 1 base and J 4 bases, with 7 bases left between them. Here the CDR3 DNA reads TGTGCCACCAGCAGAGCTGGGCCAGAGACCCAGTACTTC. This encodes CATSRAGPETQYF.

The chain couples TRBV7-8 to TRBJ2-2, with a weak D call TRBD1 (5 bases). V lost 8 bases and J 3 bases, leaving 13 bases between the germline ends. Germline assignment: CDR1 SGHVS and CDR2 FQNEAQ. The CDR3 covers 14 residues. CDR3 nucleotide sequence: TGTGCCAGCGCCCCGACAGAATACACCGGGGAGCTGTTTTTT. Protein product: CASAPTEYTGELFF.

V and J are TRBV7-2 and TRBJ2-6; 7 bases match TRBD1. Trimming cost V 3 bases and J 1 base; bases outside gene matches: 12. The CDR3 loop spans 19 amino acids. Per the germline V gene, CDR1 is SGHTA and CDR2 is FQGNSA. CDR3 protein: CASSFAIQGTGSGANVLTF. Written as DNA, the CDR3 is TGTGCCAGCAGCTTTGCGATACAGGGGACGGGTTCTGGGGCCAACGTCCTGACTTTC.

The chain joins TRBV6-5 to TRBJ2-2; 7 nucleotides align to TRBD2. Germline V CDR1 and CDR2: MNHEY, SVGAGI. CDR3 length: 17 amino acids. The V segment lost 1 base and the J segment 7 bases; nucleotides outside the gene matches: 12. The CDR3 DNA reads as TGTGCCAGCAGTTACTTTTTCGGTGGGGGGGTCATCGGGGAGCTGTTTTTT. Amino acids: CASSYFFGGGVIGELFF.

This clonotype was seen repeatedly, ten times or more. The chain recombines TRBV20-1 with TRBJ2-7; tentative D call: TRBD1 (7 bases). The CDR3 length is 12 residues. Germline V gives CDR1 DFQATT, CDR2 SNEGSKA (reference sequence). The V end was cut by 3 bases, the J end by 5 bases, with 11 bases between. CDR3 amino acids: CSASPRGDEQYF. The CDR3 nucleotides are TGCAGTGCTAGCCCCAGGGGGGACGAGCAGTACTTC.

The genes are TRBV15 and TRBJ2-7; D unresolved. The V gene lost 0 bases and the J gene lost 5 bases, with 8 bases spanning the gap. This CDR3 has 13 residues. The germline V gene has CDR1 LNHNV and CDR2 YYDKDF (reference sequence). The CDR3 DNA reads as TGTGCCACCAGCAGAGATCATAAGGACGAGCAGTACTTC. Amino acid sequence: CATSRDHKDEQYF.

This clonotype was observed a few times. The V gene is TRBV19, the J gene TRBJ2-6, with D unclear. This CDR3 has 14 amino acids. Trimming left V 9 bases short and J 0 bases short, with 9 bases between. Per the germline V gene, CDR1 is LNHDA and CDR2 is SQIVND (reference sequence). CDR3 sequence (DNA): TGTGCCAGCCTCCCCTTCTCTGGGGCCAACGTCCTGACTTTC. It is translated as CASLPFSGANVLTF.

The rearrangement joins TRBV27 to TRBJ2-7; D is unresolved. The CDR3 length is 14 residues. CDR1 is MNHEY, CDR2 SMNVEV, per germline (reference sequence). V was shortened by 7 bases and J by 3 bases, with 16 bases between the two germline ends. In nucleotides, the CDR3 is TGTGCCAGCACAAAAATTCCCCGGGTCTACGAGCAGTACTTC. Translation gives CASTKIPRVYEQYF.

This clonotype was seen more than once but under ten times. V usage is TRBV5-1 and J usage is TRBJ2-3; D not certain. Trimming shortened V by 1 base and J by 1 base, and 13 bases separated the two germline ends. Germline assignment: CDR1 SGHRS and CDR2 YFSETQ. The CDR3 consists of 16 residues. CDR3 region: CASSLSWDARTDTQYF. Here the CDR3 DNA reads TGCGCCAGCAGCTTGTCCTGGGATGCACGCACAGATACGCAGTATTTT. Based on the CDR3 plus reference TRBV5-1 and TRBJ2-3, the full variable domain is KAGVTQTPRYLIKTRGQQVTLSCSPISGHRSVSWYQQTPGQGLQFLFEYFSETQRNKGNFPGRFSGRQFSNSRSEMNVSTLELGDSALYLCASSLSWDARTDTQYFGPGTRLTVL.

CDR3 nucleotides: TGTGCCAGCAGTTACCCCAGGGGGCGCACAGATACGCAGTATTTT. Encoded protein: CASSYPRGRTDTQYF. V is TRBV28 and J is TRBJ2-3; 8 bases line up with TRBD1. Unmatched junction bases numbered 4, after V lost 4 bases and J lost 1 base. Germline V gene lookup returns CDR1 MDHEN and CDR2 SYDVKM. The CDR3 sequence is 15 residues long.

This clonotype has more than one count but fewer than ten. CDR3 sequence (DNA): TGTGCCAGCAGTCTACATAGGGAGCTGTTTTTT. Translating it yields CASSLHRELFF. V usage is TRBV12-3 or TRBV12-4 and J usage is TRBJ2-2, with no clear D. Trimming removed 5 bases from V and 9 bases from J, with 7 bases in between. CDR3 size: 11 residues.

This chain's CDR3 is CASNGAGETQYF. For the CDR3, the DNA is TGTGCCAGCAATGGGGCCGGGGAGACCCAGTACTTC. The genes are TRBV28 and TRBJ2-5, with D perhaps TRBD1 (5 bases). The V gene's germline CDR1 is MDHEN and CDR2 SYDVKM. The CDR3 consists of 12 residues. Trimming pared 7 bases from V and 5 bases from J, leaving 11 bases between.

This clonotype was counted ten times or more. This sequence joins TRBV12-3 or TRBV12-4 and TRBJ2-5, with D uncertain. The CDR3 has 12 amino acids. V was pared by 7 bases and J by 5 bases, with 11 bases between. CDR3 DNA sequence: TGTGCCAGCACTCTCAACGGGGAGACCCAGTACTTC. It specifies CASTLNGETQYF.

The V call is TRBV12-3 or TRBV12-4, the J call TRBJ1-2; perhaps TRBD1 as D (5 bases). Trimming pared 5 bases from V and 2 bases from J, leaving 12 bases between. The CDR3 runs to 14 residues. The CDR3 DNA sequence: TGTGCCAGCAGTCTTGGGACTAAGAACTATGGCTACACCTTC. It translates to CASSLGTKNYGYTF.